The 2 T cell receptor beta chains presented below share a single source sample, sequenced in a study of radiotherapy plus CTLA-4 blockade in lung cancer. Sequenced by immunoSEQ multiplex PCR; TCRdb stores in-frame clones only, minus some. The sample records more than 95,000 clones, around 79% being singletons. The specimen was peripheral blood, collected from a patient treated with radiotherapy plus ipilimumab. These receptors all stem from a human donor with non-small cell lung cancer who had a partial response to radiotherapy plus ipilimumab. Some clones in this sample may be carry-over from other donors' samples.

The chain has TRBV6-6 and TRBJ1-4; the D gene is possibly TRBD1 (5 bases). The ends were cut back, 0 bases at V and 3 bases at J, with 8 bases in the middle. CDR1 is MNHNY, CDR2 SVGAGI, per germline (reference sequence). The CDR3 extends over 15 amino acids. The CDR3 DNA is TGTGCCAGCAGTTACTCGAAACAGGCTAATGAAAAACTGTTTTTT. As protein: CASSYSKQANEKLFF.

The chain has TRBV29-1 and TRBJ2-5; 11 nucleotides agree with TRBD1. The DNA end lines up better with TRBJ2-7; the J call may be wrong. The length of the CDR3 is 13 residues. CDR1 and CDR2 (germline): SQVTM, ANQGSEA. The DNA of the CDR3 is TGCAGCGTTGTGGGACAGGGGGGATACGAGCAGTACTTC. Residues: CSVVGQGGYEQYF.